This T cell receptor beta chain appears in the sequencing data of a study of regulatory T cells in long-lasting Graves disease (dated by TCRdb to the early 2020s). The study in broad terms: Patients with newly diagnosed Graves' disease had been on antithyroid drugs for under 3 months. This study used TCR sequencing and RNA sequencing of peripheral blood to compare persistent Graves' disease patients against newly diagnosed Graves' disease patients. A total of about 35 samples underwent TCR sequencing, from 13 patients with persistent Graves' disease and some 20 patients with newly diagnosed Graves' disease. The study was conducted in China and was registered as a clinical trial. The full study reports these points: TRBV28, TRBJ1-2 and TRBJ2-5 were preferentially used in persistent disease, while TRBV20-1 and TRBJ2-1 were favored in newly diagnosed disease. Lower TCR Shannon entropy and fewer highly expanded clones were observed in persistent Graves' disease patients than in newly diagnosed patients, which suggested clonal expansion. Patients with persistent disease shared more public clonotypes (around 2,500) than newly diagnosed patients did (nearly 1,000). Peripheral blood alone was examined, since thyroid tissue, which constituted the primary lesion, could not be accessed. Sequencing and analysis were limited to the TCR beta chain. As a limitation, the authors acknowledged that the small sample size may reduce accuracy.

Cut back by 2 bases and 6 bases, the V and J ends lie 10 bases apart. Based on the germline V gene, the CDR1 and CDR2 sequences are ENHRY and SYGVKD. CDR3 length: 13 amino acids, cysteine to phenylalanine. The only DNA kept is the CDR3, 39 bases in frame from the first base. Of note for this clonotype: No antigen is known for it. The input lacks base qualities; no much larger clone sits a single base away.

Libraries were prepared through multiplex PCR. Sequencing instrument: Illumina HiSeq 4000. CDR3 regions were amplified by Arm-PCR with iRepertoire HTBI primers to construct TCR beta libraries. Before sequencing, the PCR products went through gel purification. The original methods were these. Gene usage analysis of CDR3 amino acid clonotypes used the 62 TRBV and more than 13 TRBJ segments found across samples. COPE and FqMerger were used to merge the filtered high-quality paired reads into contigs. BLAST was used to align contigs to the IMGT TRBV, TRBD and TRBJ reference genes, and CDR3 was defined following IMGT. Any clonotype with a frequency above 0.1% was classified as a highly expanded clone. Shannon entropy served as the measure of repertoire diversity, while the Gini coefficient captured V-J evenness. A clonotype found in more than one individual was treated as public. Using fastp at Q25 and MiXCR, TCRdb reprocessed the public reads and kept productive beta chains. Merged by CDR3 protein, the rows form single entries marked with the most common genes and DNA. The V and J calls and clone size come from TCRdb's table, not from the authors' own analysis. Recorded for this sample are 500,000 to 700,000 distinct CDR3 sequences; roughly 15% of them occurred a single time. The top ten clones comprise about 17% of the sample.

Interpreted using the paper, the time point label stands for: newly diagnosed GD, antithyroid drugs for less than 3 months. For both TCR sequencing and RNA sequencing, RNA was extracted from PBMCs using TRIzol. The diagnosis of Graves' disease followed American Thyroid Association guidelines. The patients came from an endocrinology department in Xi'an, China. Each patient gave approximately 8.8 milliliters of peripheral blood, collected in an EDTA anticoagulant tube. Ficoll Paque Plus density gradient separation was used to isolate PBMCs, and no further T cell sorting was done. RNA quality was checked with an Agilent 2100 Bioanalyzer and agarose gel, and concentration with a NanoDrop 2000. This sample was shared with a second study, whose subject was T cells in Graves' hyperthyroidism and ophthalmopathy. The second study reports: Stable Graves' hyperthyroidism was defined as no progression to ophthalmopathy during 18 months of follow-up. The hyperthyroidism patients were between 18 and 65 years old and newly diagnosed, with a disease duration of less than 2 months. Patients with uncontrolled infections, other autoimmune diseases, pregnancy or lactation were excluded. Diagnoses relied on clinical symptoms, serum thyroxine and TRAb, thyroid ultrasound and orbital computed tomography. The first round of RT-PCR for the TCR CDR3 was performed with the HTBI primer set and the Qiagen OneStep RT-PCR kit. Most expanded thyroid clonotypes (frequency above 0.001) were also detected in blood, suggesting blood repertoires may reflect thyroid immune responses. A 13 V-J signature model separated ophthalmopathy from stable hyperthyroidism, with 87.88% sensitivity and roughly 81% specificity in cross-validation and 80%/75% in testing. In validation, progression to ophthalmopathy was predicted by the model with 65% to 71% sensitivity and around 75% specificity, a median of approximately 6.5 months before onset. To identify TCR V-J signatures that set the groups apart, the researchers used a discovery cohort of 100 patients, made up of 40 to 45 with Graves' ophthalmopathy and 55 to 65 with stable Graves' hyperthyroidism. An independent validation cohort of around 19 hyperthyroidism patients and about 15 patients who later progressed to ophthalmopathy tested prospective prediction of ophthalmopathy. The 100 or so discovery patients were randomly split 7:3 into training and test sets. The study also compared thyroid tissue and blood T-cell repertoires from a handful of Graves' hyperthyroidism patients. Once sampling was done, hyperthyroidism patients were given methimazole at a starting dose of 30 mg daily, whereas ophthalmopathy patients were given high-dose intravenous methylprednisolone. Libraries were constructed in a second round of multiplex PCR, after which size selection and purification were carried out. The libraries were sequenced on an Illumina HiSeq2000 using paired-end 100 bp reads. SOAPnuke was used to process the raw data, with reads discarded if the reads contained adapters or uncalled bases, had a mean Phred below 15, or lacked an exact constant-primer or identifier match. COPE v1.2.5 was used to merge the high-quality paired reads, and each unique nucleotide sequence was defined as a clonotype. Clonotypes were aligned to IMGT TRBV, TRBD and TRBJ reference segments using MiTCR v1.1. Only V-J combinations with frequency above 0.0001, covering about 99% of repertoires, were analysed. The TCS score was defined as the ratio of F50 (clonal expansion) to E x V (chaos), calculated using BLOSUM62-based TCRdist between CDR3 peptides within each V-J. Welch's t-statistics and random forest reduced around 550 V-J features to roughly 13, which were used in a naive Bayes classifier (R e1071). No statistical method was used to fix the sample size in advance, and group allocation was not hidden from the investigators. TCR Vbeta CDR3 sequencing of 135 peripheral blood samples (43 ophthalmopathy, around 80 hyperthyroidism and roughly 17 progressor patients) is reported in the paper.

The sequences come from peripheral blood mononuclear cells (PBMCs), collected at new diagnosis, from a patient treated with antithyroid drugs. This receptor was obtained from a woman aged 30 to 39 with Graves disease. Donor details come from another sample of the same person, matched by shared clones. Recombination joined TRBV10-3 with TRBJ1-2, with no confidently assigned D gene. CDR3 loop: CAISEGRSHGYTF. The nucleotides are TGTGCCATCAGTGAGGGGAGGTCACATGGCTACACCTTC.